This TCR beta chain was obtained from a study of patients and donors after allogeneic stem cell transplantation. The CDR3 is made up of 15 amino acids. V was trimmed by 0 bases and J by 4 bases, leaving 13 bases between them. Germline lookup yields CDR1 SGHNT and CDR2 YYREEE (reference sequence). This clonotype appeared a few times. From the RT-PCR reads, TCRdb called clonotypes with MiXCR, one entry per CDR3 protein. This sample has some 200,000 distinct CDR3 sequences, with roughly 40% found just once. The sequence came from a human donor who was either an allogeneic HSCT recipient or a stem cell or donor lymphocyte infusion donor (not recorded which). It is not recorded whose cells these are; they may come from a transplant donor. The specimen was blood, either unsorted or a sorted T cell fraction (not recorded which). The chain joins TRBV5-4 to TRBJ1-2, with a possible D match to TRBD1 (5 bases). The CDR3 protein is CASSLDGGSSYGYTF. The CDR3 DNA follows: TGTGCCAGCAGCTTGGATGGGGGAAGTAGCTATGGCTACACCTTC.